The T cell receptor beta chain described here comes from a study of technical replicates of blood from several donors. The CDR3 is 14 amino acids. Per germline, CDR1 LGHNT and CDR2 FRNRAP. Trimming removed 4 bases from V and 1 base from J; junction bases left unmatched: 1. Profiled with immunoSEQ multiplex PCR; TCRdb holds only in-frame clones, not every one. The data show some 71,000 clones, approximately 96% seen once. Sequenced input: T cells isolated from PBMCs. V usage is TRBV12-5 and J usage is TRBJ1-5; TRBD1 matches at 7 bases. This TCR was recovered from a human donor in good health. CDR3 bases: TGTGCTAGTGGTTCGGACAGGAGCAATCAGCCCCAGCATTTT. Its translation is CASGSDRSNQPQHF.